The rows below give T cell receptor beta chains drawn from one sample of a study of OX40 agonist ivuxolimab in advanced cancers. Clones were read by immunoSEQ multiplex PCR, and TCRdb kept only the in-frame ones, dropping some. The repertoire holds about 99,000 clones, with 90% to 95% as singletons. Material: CD4+ or CD8+ T cells sorted from blood, obtained in a trial of the OX40 agonist ivuxolimab. The receptors here all came from an adult with an advanced solid tumor such as melanoma, head and neck, liver or kidney cancer. The CDR3 runs from the conserved cysteine through the conserved F or W. The order of the fields is clone size, V gene, J gene, CDR3 length, D gene, CDR3 DNA, CDR3 protein. D genes are given only for firm matches. The listing skips clone size in some rows; elsewhere it reads once, few, many or a size class.

few,TRBV11-2,TRBJ2-5,14,-,TGTGCCAGCAGCTTAGACAGCTTTCAAGAGACCCAGTACTTC,CASSLDSFQETQYF
-,TRBV15,TRBJ1-5,15,-,TGTGCCACCAGCGGACTAGGGGGGGGCCCGTCGCCCCAGCATTTT,CATSGLGGGPSPQHF
-,TRBV29-1,TRBJ2-3,12,-,TGCAGCGTTGAACGGCCCACAGATACGCAGTATTTT,CSVERPTDTQYF
-,TRBV5-1,TRBJ1-2,14,TRBD1,TGCGCCAGCAGCCCCGGGACAGTTAATGATGGCTACACCTTC,CASSPGTVNDGYTF
once,TRBV28,TRBJ2-2,12,-,TGTGCCAGCAGGATAGCGGCCGGGGAGCTGTTTTTT,CASRIAAGELFF
once,TRBV6-6,TRBJ2-2,15,-,TGTGCCAGCCTTAACAGGGAGGGATACACCGGGGAGCTGTTTTTT,CASLNREGYTGELFF
few,TRBV5-1,TRBJ2-3,15,TRBD2,TGCGCCAGCAGCTCGACTAGCGGAAACACAGATACGCAGTATTTT,CASSSTSGNTDTQYF
-,TRBV6-6,TRBJ2-1,15,TRBD2,TGTGCCAGCAGCGAAAGCGGGAGGGGGGGCAATGAGCAGTTCTTC,CASSESGRGGNEQFF
-,TRBV7-8,TRBJ2-1,15,TRBD2,TGTGCCAGCAGCTCCCTAGCGGGGCCCTACAATGAGCAGTTCTTC,CASSSLAGPYNEQFF
-,TRBV7-3,TRBJ2-1,18,TRBD2,TGTGCCAGCAGCTCCACCCCGTCCCTAGCGGGAGGGCGCGGTGAGCAGTTCTTC,CASSSTPSLAGGRGEQFF
-,TRBV11-2,TRBJ1-6,15,-,TGTGCCAGCAGCTCCCATCCAGGGACTAATTCACCCCTCCACTTT,CASSSHPGTNSPLHF
-,TRBV6-6,TRBJ2-7,14,-,TGTGCCAGCAGCCGATGGGCAGGTTCGCACGAGCAGTACTTC,CASSRWAGSHEQYF